This TCR beta chain was identified in a study of lymphopenia after photon versus proton radiotherapy (dated by TCRdb to the late 2010s). A note on the overall study: Photon and proton radiation therapy were compared by the study for their immunological effects in patients with gastrointestinal tumors who developed high-grade lymphopenia. A cohort of around 20 patients with gastrointestinal tumors who received either photon or proton therapy and subsequently developed lymphopenia was included. The goal of the study was to characterize the differences between the two radiation modalities in how they affect the immune system.

Summary of the overall study and its limitations: Across the cohort, among patients who died, a greater drop in TCR diversity after the nadir was inversely correlated with overall survival time. Proton-treated patients stayed relatively stable during treatment, while photon-treated patients lost naive T cells and TCR diversity and gained effector/memory populations. Once the lymphocyte count had reached its nadir, the repertoires of photon-treated patients showed oligoclonal expansion, particularly of CD8+ Temra cells, and this expansion drove the decline in diversity. The survival association was examined only in patients who died, and the authors described better survival with proton therapy as a possibility, not as a demonstrated result.

The receptor library was made with the immunoSEQ multiplex PCR assay. Alongside multiparametric flow cytometry, deep sequencing of rearranged TCR beta loci was used to profile the T cell repertoires. TCRdb limited this immuneACCESS table to in-frame rearrangements with V and J called. A share of clones is missing; checked studies link under half to unresolved V genes, and the rest is unexplained. For this sample there are tens of thousands of clones; around 80% appear just once. In total, the top ten clones hold roughly 1.4% of the sample. V is pared back by 2 bases and J by 2 bases, with 13 bases lying between the germline termini. Taken from the germline V gene, the CDR1 and CDR2 loops are SGHNT and YENEEA. The CDR3 runs 17 amino acids, cysteine and phenylalanine included. The DNA shown is the 51-base CDR3, in frame from base 1. Note on this clone: The target of this receptor is not known. There are no base qualities to consult, and no much larger clone falls within one base.

This chain is built from TRBV11-3 and TRBJ2-6; the D gene could be either TRBD1 or TRBD2, each agreeing at 5 bases. This clonotype was sampled from a man between 60 and 70 years old with pancreatic cancer. Sequencing was performed on peripheral blood, taken from a patient treated with proton-based radiotherapy. The sequenced DNA: TGTGCCAGCAGCTTAAGCAGGATGGGGGCTGGGGCCAACGTCCTGACTTTC. Its translation is CASSLSRMGAGANVLTF.